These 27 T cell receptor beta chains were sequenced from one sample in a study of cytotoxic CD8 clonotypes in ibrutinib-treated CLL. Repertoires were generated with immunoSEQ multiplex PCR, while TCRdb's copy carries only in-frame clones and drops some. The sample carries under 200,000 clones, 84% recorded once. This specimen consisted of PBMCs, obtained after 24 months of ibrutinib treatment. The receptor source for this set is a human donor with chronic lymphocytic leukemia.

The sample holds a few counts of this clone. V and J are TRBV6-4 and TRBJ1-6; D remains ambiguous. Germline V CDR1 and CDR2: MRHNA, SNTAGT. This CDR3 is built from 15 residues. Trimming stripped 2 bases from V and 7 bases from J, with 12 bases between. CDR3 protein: CASSDGIRENSPLHF. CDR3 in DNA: TGTGCCAGCAGTGACGGGATACGCGAGAATTCACCCCTCCACTTT.

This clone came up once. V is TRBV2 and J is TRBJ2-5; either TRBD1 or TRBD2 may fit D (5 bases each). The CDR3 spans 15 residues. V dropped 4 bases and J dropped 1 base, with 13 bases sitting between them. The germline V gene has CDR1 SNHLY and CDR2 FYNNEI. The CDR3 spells CASSAGNRGQETQYF. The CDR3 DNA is TGTGCCAGCAGTGCCGGGAATAGGGGCCAAGAGACCCAGTACTTC.

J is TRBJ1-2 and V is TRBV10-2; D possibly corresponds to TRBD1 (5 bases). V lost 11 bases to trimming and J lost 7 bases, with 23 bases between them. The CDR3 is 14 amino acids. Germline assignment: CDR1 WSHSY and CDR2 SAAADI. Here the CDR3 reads CAARDLGDSIGYTF. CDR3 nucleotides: TGCGCCGCCCGAGATCTAGGGGATTCTATTGGCTACACCTTC.

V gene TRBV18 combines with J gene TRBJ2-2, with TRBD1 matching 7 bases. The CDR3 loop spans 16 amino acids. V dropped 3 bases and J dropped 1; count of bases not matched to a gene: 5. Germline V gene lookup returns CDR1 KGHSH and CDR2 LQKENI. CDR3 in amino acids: CASSPWTGLNTGELFF. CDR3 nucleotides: TGTGCCAGCTCACCCTGGACAGGTTTGAACACCGGGGAGCTGTTTTTT.

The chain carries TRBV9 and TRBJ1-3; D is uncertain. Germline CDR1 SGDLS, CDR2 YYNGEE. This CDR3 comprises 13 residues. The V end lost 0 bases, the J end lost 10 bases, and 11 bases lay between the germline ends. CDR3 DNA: TGTGCCAGCAGCGTAGCCGGTCGGTCTACCATATATTTT. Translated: CASSVAGRSTIYF.

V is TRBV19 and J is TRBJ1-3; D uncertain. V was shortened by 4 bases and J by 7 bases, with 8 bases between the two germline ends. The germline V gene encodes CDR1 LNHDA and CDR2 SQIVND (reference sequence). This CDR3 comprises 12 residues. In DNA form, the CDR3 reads TGTGCCAGTAGTACCTCCGCCAACACCATATATTTT. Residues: CASSTSANTIYF.

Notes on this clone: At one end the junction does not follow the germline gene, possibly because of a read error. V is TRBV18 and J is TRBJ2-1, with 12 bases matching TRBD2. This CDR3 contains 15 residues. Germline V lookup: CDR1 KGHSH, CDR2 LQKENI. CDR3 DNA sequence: TGTGCCAGCTCTCCACTAGCGGGGGGCGGCAATGAGCAGTTCTTC. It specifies CASSPLAGGGNEQFF.

CDR3 in amino acids: CASTRVSGAAGNTIYF. CDR3 DNA: TGTGCCAGCACCAGGGTGTCGGGGGCTGCTGGAAACACCATATATTTT. V is TRBV19 and J is TRBJ1-3, with D possibly being TRBD1 (6 bases). The CDR3 totals 16 residues. Trimming pared 9 bases from V and 2 bases from J, leaving 20 bases between. Germline loops: CDR1 LNHDA, CDR2 SQIVND (reference sequence).

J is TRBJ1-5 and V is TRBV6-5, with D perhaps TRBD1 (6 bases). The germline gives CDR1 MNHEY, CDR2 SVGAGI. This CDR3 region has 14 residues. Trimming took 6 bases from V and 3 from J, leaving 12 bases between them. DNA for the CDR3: TGTGCCAGCAGACCAGACAGGAACAATCAGCCCCAGCATTTT. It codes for CASRPDRNNQPQHF.

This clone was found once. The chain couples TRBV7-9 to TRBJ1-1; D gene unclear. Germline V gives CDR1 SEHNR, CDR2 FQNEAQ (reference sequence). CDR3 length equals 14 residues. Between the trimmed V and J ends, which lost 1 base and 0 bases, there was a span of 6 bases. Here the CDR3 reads CASSLDSMNTEAFF. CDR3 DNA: TGTGCCAGCAGCTTAGATTCGATGAACACTGAAGCTTTCTTT.

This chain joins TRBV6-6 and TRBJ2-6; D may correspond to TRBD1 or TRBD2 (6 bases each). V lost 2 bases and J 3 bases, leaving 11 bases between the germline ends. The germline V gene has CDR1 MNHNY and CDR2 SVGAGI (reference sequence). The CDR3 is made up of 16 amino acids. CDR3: CASSYIGGLGANVLTF. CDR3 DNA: TGTGCCAGCAGTTACATTGGGGGGCTTGGGGCCAACGTCCTGACTTTC.

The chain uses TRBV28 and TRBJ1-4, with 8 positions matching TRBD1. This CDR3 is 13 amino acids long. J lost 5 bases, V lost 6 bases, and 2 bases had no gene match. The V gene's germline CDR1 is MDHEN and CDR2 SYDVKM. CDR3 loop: CASRTGENEKLFF. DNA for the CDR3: TGTGCCAGCAGGACAGGGGAGAATGAAAAACTGTTTTTT.

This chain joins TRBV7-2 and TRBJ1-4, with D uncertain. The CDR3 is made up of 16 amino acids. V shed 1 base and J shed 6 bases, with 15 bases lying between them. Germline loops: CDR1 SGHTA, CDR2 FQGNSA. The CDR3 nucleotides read TGTGCCAGCAGCTTAGTGGTAGGGTATTTAGATGAAAAACTGTTTTTT. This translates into CASSLVVGYLDEKLFF.

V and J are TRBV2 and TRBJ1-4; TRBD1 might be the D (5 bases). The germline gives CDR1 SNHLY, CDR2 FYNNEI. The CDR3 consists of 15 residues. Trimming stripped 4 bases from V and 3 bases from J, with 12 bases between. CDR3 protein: CASSVRLGPNEKLFF. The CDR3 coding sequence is TGTGCCAGCAGTGTACGTTTGGGGCCTAATGAAAAACTGTTTTTT.

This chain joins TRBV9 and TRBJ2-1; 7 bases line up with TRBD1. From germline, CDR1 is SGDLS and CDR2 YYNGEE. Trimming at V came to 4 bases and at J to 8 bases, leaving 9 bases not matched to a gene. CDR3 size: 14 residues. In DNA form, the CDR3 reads TGTGCCAGCAGCCCAGGGGGAGCGCCCGATGAGCAGTTCTTC. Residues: CASSPGGAPDEQFF. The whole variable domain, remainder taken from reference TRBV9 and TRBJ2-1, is DSGVTQTPKHLITATGQRVTLRCSPRSGDLSVYWYQQSLDQGLQFLIQYYNGEERAKGNILERFSAQQFPDLHSELNLSSLELGDSALYFCASSPGGAPDEQFFGPGTRLTVL.

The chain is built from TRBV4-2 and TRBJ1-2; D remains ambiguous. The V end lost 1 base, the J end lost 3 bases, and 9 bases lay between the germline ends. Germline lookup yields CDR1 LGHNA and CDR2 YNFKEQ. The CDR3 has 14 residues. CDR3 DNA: TGTGCCAGCAGCCAAGTCCCCCCCGACTATGGCTACACCTTC. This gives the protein CASSQVPPDYGYTF.

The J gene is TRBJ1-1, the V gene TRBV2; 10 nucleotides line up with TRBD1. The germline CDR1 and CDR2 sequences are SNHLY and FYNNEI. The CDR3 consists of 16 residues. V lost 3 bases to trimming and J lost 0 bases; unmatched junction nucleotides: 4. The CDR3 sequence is CASSDDRGLMNTEAFF. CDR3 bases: TGTGCCAGCAGTGACGACAGGGGGCTGATGAACACTGAAGCTTTCTTT.

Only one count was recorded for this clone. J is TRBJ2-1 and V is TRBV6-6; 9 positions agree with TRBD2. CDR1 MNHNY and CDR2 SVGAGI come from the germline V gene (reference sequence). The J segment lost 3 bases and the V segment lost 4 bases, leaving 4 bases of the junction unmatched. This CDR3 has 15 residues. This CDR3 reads CASSSSGMGYNEQFF. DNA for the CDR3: TGTGCCAGCAGTTCTAGCGGGATGGGCTACAATGAGCAGTTCTTC.

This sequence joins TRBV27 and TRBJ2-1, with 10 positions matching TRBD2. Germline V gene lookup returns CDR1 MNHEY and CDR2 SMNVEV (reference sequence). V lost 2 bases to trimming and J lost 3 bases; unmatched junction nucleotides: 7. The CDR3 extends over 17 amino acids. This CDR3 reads CASSLRSGRADYNEQFF. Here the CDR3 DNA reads TGTGCCAGCAGTTTACGGAGCGGGAGGGCCGACTACAATGAGCAGTTCTTC.

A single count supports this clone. CDR3 sequence reads: CASSPGTSGSSYEQYF. The CDR3 region has the DNA TGTGCCAGCTCTCCCGGGACTAGCGGGAGCTCCTACGAGCAGTACTTC. J is TRBJ2-7 and V is TRBV19; the match to TRBD2 covers 14 bases. There are 16 residues in the CDR3. V lost 9 bases to trimming and J lost 0 bases; unmatched junction nucleotides: 7. Germline V CDR1 and CDR2: LNHDA, SQIVND (reference sequence).

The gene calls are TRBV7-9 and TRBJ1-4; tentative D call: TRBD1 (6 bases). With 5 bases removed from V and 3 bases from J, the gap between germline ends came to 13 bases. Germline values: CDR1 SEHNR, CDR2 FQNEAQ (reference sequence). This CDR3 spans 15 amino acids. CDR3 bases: TGTGCCAGCAGCCGACTGACAGGATCTAATGAAAAACTGTTTTTT. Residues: CASSRLTGSNEKLFF.

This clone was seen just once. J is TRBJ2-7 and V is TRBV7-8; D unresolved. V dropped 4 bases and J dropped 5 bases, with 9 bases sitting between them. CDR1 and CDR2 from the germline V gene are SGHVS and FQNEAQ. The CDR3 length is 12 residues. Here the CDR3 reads CASSSQPHEQYF. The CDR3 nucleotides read TGTGCCAGCAGCTCTCAACCCCACGAGCAGTACTTC.

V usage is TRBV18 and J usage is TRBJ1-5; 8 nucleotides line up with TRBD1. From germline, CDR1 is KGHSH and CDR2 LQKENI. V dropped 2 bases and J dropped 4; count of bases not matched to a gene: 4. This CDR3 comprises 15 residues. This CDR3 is CASSPTGGVNQPQHF. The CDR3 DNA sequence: TGTGCCAGCTCACCAACAGGGGGGGTAAATCAGCCCCAGCATTTT.

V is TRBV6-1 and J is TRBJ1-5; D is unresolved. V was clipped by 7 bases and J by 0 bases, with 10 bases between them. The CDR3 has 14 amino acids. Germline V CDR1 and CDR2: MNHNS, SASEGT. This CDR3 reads CASIRRVSNQPQHF. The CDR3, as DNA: TGTGCCAGCATAAGAAGGGTTAGCAATCAGCCCCAGCATTTT.

The CDR3 DNA follows: TGTGCCAGTCAAGCCGGGCTAGCGGGATGGTACGAGCAGTACTTC. Its protein product is CASQAGLAGWYEQYF. This chain uses TRBV11-2 with TRBJ2-7, with 9 bases matching TRBD2. The CDR3 runs 15 residues. Germline loops: CDR1 SGHAT, CDR2 FQNNGV. V gave up 9 bases and J gave up 4 bases; unmatched junction bases: 13.

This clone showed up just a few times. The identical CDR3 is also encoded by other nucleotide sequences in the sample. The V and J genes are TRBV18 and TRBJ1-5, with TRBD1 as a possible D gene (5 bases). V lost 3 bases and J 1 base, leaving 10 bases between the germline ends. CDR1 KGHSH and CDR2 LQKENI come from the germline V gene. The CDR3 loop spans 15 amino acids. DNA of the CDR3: TGTGCCAGCTCACCGGGGCGAGTGAGCAATCAGCCCCAGCATTTT. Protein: CASSPGRVSNQPQHF.

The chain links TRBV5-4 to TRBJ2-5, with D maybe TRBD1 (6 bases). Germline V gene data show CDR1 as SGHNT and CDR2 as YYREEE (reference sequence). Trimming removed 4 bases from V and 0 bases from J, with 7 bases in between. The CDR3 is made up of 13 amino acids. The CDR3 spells CASSRDNQETQYF. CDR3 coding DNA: TGTGCCAGCAGCCGGGACAACCAAGAGACCCAGTACTTC.